This T cell receptor (beta chain) came from a study of T cells in Graves' hyperthyroidism and ophthalmopathy. The study left out patients who had uncontrolled infection, other autoimmune disease, pregnancy or lactation. Clinical symptoms, serum thyroxine and TRAb, thyroid ultrasound and orbital computed tomography were used for the diagnoses. As to this clonotype: What it binds is not known.

V lost 5 bases to trimming and J lost 5 bases; unmatched junction nucleotides: 4. The CDR3 has 13 amino acids. Findings and caveats of the study: Onset of ophthalmopathy came a median approximately 6 months after the model predicted it. Most clonotypes that expanded in the thyroid above 0.001 also showed up in blood.

TCR beta CDR3 regions were amplified from RNA. The primer set for the first-round RT-PCR of the TCR CDR3 was HTBI. TCRdb independently ran MiXCR on the multiplex PCR reads; one entry per CDR3 protein. The sample carries hundreds of thousands of distinct CDR3 sequences, about 45% recorded once. This chain joins TRBV12-3 or TRBV12-4 and TRBJ2-7, with 9 nucleotides matching TRBD1. The specimen sequenced was peripheral blood or thyroid tissue (not recorded which). The receptor comes from an adult man with Graves' disease, either hyperthyroidism or ophthalmopathy (not recorded which). CDR3 nucleotide sequence: TGTGCCAGCAGTCGTGGACAGGGGAACGAGCAGTACTTC. It encodes CASSRGQGNEQYF.